Below, 22 T cell receptor beta chains from the same sample are listed, as sequenced in a study of T-cell memory formation after mild COVID-19 (dated by TCRdb to the early 2020s). Library preparation employed 5' RACE. Instrument on record: Illumina NovaSeq 6000. TCRdb reprocessing: public reads trimmed at Q25 with fastp, clones called with MiXCR, in-frame beta chains kept. Every entry covers one CDR3 protein and lists the most common genes and DNA from its rows. Present in this sample are 390,000 or so distinct CDR3 sequences, more than 15% of which were seen just once. Roughly 21% of the sample lies in the top ten. Sequencing was carried out using PBMCs or a T cell subset sorted from them (not recorded which). These receptors all come from a man aged 18 to 30 who had mild COVID-19 (a few samples of this study predate the infection). The sample titles of this study are shuffled in the database, so cell type and time point are left out; the donor was told from shared clones.

Ten or more counts support this clonotype. The gene calls are TRBV12-3 or TRBV12-4 and TRBJ2-1, with D tentatively TRBD2 (5 bases). The V and J ends lost 4 bases and 4 bases respectively, with 11 bases between them. The CDR3 is 14 amino acids. The CDR3 nucleotides read TGTGCCAGCAGTTCTTCAGAGGGTTACAATGAGCAGTTCTTC. Translating it yields CASSSSEGYNEQFF.

This clonotype showed up just a few times. The chain has TRBV10-3 and TRBJ2-7; D may be TRBD2 (5 bases). The length of the CDR3 is 12 residues. Trimming shortened V by 0 bases and J by 9 bases, and 9 bases separated the two germline ends. Per germline, CDR1 ENHRY and CDR2 SYGVKD. The CDR3 bases are TGTGCCATCAGTGAGTCGAGAGGGCGGCAGTACTTC. It specifies CAISESRGRQYF.

The chain recombines TRBV20-1 with TRBJ2-5, with unresolved D. V lost 0 bases and J 2 bases, leaving 7 bases between the germline ends. This CDR3 is 13 amino acids long. Germline V lookup: CDR1 DFQATT, CDR2 SNEGSKA (reference sequence). CDR3 amino acids: CSARDVKQETQYF. As DNA, the CDR3 is TGCAGTGCTAGAGATGTAAAGCAAGAGACCCAGTACTTC.

The V gene is TRBV7-3, the J gene TRBJ2-1; a weak D match, TRBD2 (5 bases). Trimming pared 5 bases from V and 3 bases from J, leaving 8 bases between. Germline V gene data show CDR1 as SGHTA and CDR2 as FQGTGA. The CDR3 is made up of 13 amino acids. The CDR3 reads CASSRGYYNEQFF. CDR3 DNA sequence: TGTGCCAGCAGCCGAGGGTACTACAATGAGCAGTTCTTC.

The CDR3 sequence is CSASLSSGAGELFF. For the CDR3, the DNA is TGCAGTGCTAGTTTGTCTAGCGGGGCCGGGGAGCTGTTTTTT. This sequence joins TRBV20-1 and TRBJ2-2, with TRBD2 matching 9 bases. Germline loops: CDR1 DFQATT, CDR2 SNEGSKA (reference sequence). V was pared by 3 bases and J by 6 bases, with 5 bases of the junction left unmatched. This CDR3 comprises 14 residues.

The rearrangement uses TRBV3-1 and TRBJ1-3; 9 nucleotides line up with TRBD1. The V segment lost 1 base and the J segment 0 bases; nucleotides outside the gene matches: 4. CDR3 length equals 17 residues. Germline loops: CDR1 LGHDT, CDR2 YNNKEL (reference sequence). The CDR3 coding sequence is TGTGCCAGCAGCCAAGCCACAGGGGGCGGCTCTGGAAACACCATATATTTT. Amino acids: CASSQATGGGSGNTIYF.

To note about this clonotype: The junction departs from germline at one end; a sequencing error may be responsible. The chain links TRBV7-9 to TRBJ1-4; tentative D call: TRBD1 (5 bases). Germline CDR1 is SEHNR and CDR2 is FQNEAQ (reference sequence). This CDR3 contains 13 residues. The CDR3 here is CASSLAAGGKLFF. The CDR3 DNA reads TGTGCCAGCAGCCTAGCCGCCGGGGGAAAACTGTTTTTT.

This chain connects TRBV29-1 to TRBJ2-5; 7 bases align to TRBD2. The length of the CDR3 is 16 residues. Germline CDR1 SQVTM, CDR2 ANQGSEA. After removal of 4 bases from V and 2 bases from J, the junction contained 13 bases not matched to a gene. As DNA, the CDR3 is TGCAGCGTTGTACCCCCTTGGCGGGGGAAACAAGAGACCCAGTACTTC. Its translation is CSVVPPWRGKQETQYF.

There are many counts of this clonotype. The V and J genes are TRBV7-9 and TRBJ2-3; D ambiguous. The germline V gene has CDR1 SEHNR and CDR2 FQNEAQ (reference sequence). With 8 bases removed from V and 0 bases from J, the gap between germline ends came to 9 bases. The CDR3 loop spans 13 amino acids. This chain's CDR3 is CASRVSSTDTQYF. DNA of the CDR3: TGTGCCAGCCGCGTTTCTAGCACAGATACGCAGTATTTT.

The chain couples TRBV28 to TRBJ1-2; D unclear. The CDR3 runs to 12 residues. Trimming stripped 3 bases from V and 8 bases from J, with 10 bases between. Looked up from germline, CDR1 is MDHEN and CDR2 is SYDVKM. For the CDR3, the DNA is TGTGCCAGCAGTTTGAGGGATAGGGGCTACACCTTC. Its translation is CASSLRDRGYTF.

The rearrangement uses TRBV4-1 and TRBJ2-1; 9 bases map to TRBD1. In germline, CDR1 is MGHRA, CDR2 YSYEKL. V was clipped by 2 bases and J by 5 bases; unmatched bases: 4. The CDR3 runs 15 residues. DNA of the CDR3: TGCGCCAGCAGCCAAAGACAGGGGGATGACAATGAGCAGTTCTTC. Translating gives CASSQRQGDDNEQFF.

This clonotype was counted only a few times. The V gene is TRBV12-3 or TRBV12-4, the J gene TRBJ1-1, with TRBD1 as a possible D gene (6 bases). This CDR3 contains 15 residues. V dropped 5 bases and J dropped 1 base, with 14 bases sitting between them. CDR3 DNA: TGTGCCAGCAGTGCCGCGGGGGCAGCGAACACTGAAGCTTTCTTT. This sequence encodes CASSAAGAANTEAFF.

The V call is TRBV4-3, the J call TRBJ1-2; D gene ambiguous. The CDR3 has 18 amino acids. Trimming took off 3 bases at V and 4 bases at J, with 24 bases between the two ends. The germline V gene has CDR1 LGHNA and CDR2 YSLEER. DNA of the CDR3: TGCGCCAGCAGCCAGGAACAAGGACGGAGCGCACTTCTCTATGGCTACACCTTC. It specifies CASSQEQGRSALLYGYTF.

In this sample, this clonotype turned up many times. The chain joins TRBV5-1 to TRBJ2-1, with 7 nucleotides matching TRBD2. CDR3 length: 17 residues. Germline-derived CDR1 and CDR2 are SGHRS and YFSETQ. V lost 4 bases and J lost 0; bases outside the gene matches: 10. Written as DNA, the CDR3 is TGCGCCAGCAGCCCCAAAGCGGGGACCAGCTCCTACAATGAGCAGTTCTTC. Protein sequence: CASSPKAGTSSYNEQFF. The complete variable domain, with remaining parts taken from reference TRBV5-1 and TRBJ2-1, reads KAGVTQTPRYLIKTRGQQVTLSCSPISGHRSVSWYQQTPGQGLQFLFEYFSETQRNKGNFPGRFSGRQFSNSRSEMNVSTLELGDSALYLCASSPKAGTSSYNEQFFGPGTRLTVL.

The rearrangement joins TRBV21-1 to TRBJ1-1; TRBD1 reflects the table's D call only, with no check against the DNA. TRBV21-1 is flagged as a pseudogene. The CDR3 extends over 15 amino acids. CDR3 region: CASSKWTGTNTEAFF. The CDR3 nucleotides are TGTGCCAGCAGCAAGTGGACAGGGACAAACACTGAAGCTTTCTTT.

The rearrangement uses TRBV6-5 and TRBJ2-6; possible D gene TRBD1, 5 bases. Trimming took 0 bases from V and 1 from J, leaving 7 bases between them. Looked up from germline, CDR1 is MNHEY and CDR2 is SVGAGI. The CDR3 spans 16 residues. The CDR3 DNA reads TGTGCCAGCAGTTACTCGCAGGGTTCTGGGGCCAACGTCCTGACTTTC. It translates to CASSYSQGSGANVLTF.

This clonotype was counted only a few times. V gene TRBV7-8 combines with J gene TRBJ2-1; 7 bases are shared with TRBD1. Germline CDR1 SGHVS, CDR2 FQNEAQ. This CDR3 comprises 19 residues. J was trimmed by 1 base and V by 1 base; bases with no gene match: 13. CDR3: CASSLDQVKGALSYNEQFF. The CDR3 coding sequence is TGTGCCAGCAGCTTAGACCAAGTTAAGGGGGCCCTATCCTACAATGAGCAGTTCTTC.

This clonotype was seen only a few times. The V and J genes are TRBV7-9 and TRBJ1-6; D unclear. In germline, CDR1 is SEHNR, CDR2 FQNEAQ (reference sequence). Trimming pared 4 bases from V and 2 bases from J, leaving 15 bases between. This CDR3 spans 17 amino acids. CDR3 amino acids: CASSSGEGNPYNSPLHF. In nucleotides, the CDR3 is TGTGCCAGCAGCTCCGGAGAGGGAAATCCCTATAATTCACCCCTCCACTTT. The full variable domain, completed using reference TRBV7-9 and TRBJ1-6, is DTGVSQNPRHKITKRGQNVTFRCDPISEHNRLYWYRQTLGQGPEFLTYFQNEAQLEKSRLLSDRFSAERPKGSFSTLEIQRTEQGDSAMYLCASSSGEGNPYNSPLHFGNGTRLTVT.

Only a few counts were recorded for this clonotype. The chain uses TRBV6-5 and TRBJ1-6, with D unclear. This CDR3 spans 13 amino acids. The V gene lost 2 bases and the J gene lost 9 bases, with 8 bases spanning the gap. Germline V gene sequence: CDR1 MNHEY, CDR2 SVGAGI. CDR3 amino acids: CASSYRVFSPLHF. As DNA, the CDR3 is TGTGCCAGCAGTTACAGGGTTTTTTCACCCCTCCACTTT.

This sequence joins TRBV5-1 and TRBJ2-5; D call uncertain. Germline V gene sequence: CDR1 SGHRS, CDR2 YFSETQ. V was shortened by 4 bases and J by 5 bases, with 9 bases between the two germline ends. This CDR3 spans 12 amino acids. The CDR3 reads CASSRLEETQYF. The CDR3, as DNA: TGCGCCAGCAGCCGCTTGGAGGAGACCCAGTACTTC. Full variable domain (missing parts from reference TRBV5-1 and TRBJ2-5): KAGVTQTPRYLIKTRGQQVTLSCSPISGHRSVSWYQQTPGQGLQFLFEYFSETQRNKGNFPGRFSGRQFSNSRSEMNVSTLELGDSALYLCASSRLEETQYFGPGTRLLVL.

The chain is built from TRBV5-6 and TRBJ2-6; D not certain. Trimming stripped 1 base from V and 4 bases from J, with 12 bases between. Germline CDR1 reads SGHDT; CDR2 reads YYEEEE. This CDR3 spans 16 amino acids. The CDR3 sequence is CASSLRLFPGANVLTF. For the CDR3, the DNA is TGTGCCAGCAGCTTGAGGCTCTTCCCCGGGGCCAACGTCCTGACTTTC.

The sample holds many counts of this clonotype. The V and J genes are TRBV12-3 or TRBV12-4 and TRBJ2-3; a possible D gene is TRBD2 (6 bases). V lost 5 bases and J 0 bases, leaving 9 bases between the germline ends. This CDR3 region has 14 residues. CDR3 region: CASSPGGSTDTQYF. CDR3 bases: TGTGCCAGCAGTCCCGGGGGTAGCACAGATACGCAGTATTTT.